This TCR beta chain appears in the sequencing data of a study of CD8 T cells in ankylosing spondylitis. Study conclusions and caveats: Earlier work had already found some motif variants in reactive arthritis synovial fluid and blood. Significant enrichment of disease-linked clones was reported in matched ankylosing spondylitis synovial fluid.

Germline V gene lookup returns CDR1 SGHRS and CDR2 YFSETQ. After removal of 4 bases from V and 8 bases from J, the junction contained 16 bases not matched to a gene. This CDR3 spans 17 amino acids. TCRdb itself ran the 5' RACE reads through MiXCR, one entry per CDR3 protein. Counted here are 200,000 to 250,000 distinct CDR3 sequences, 10% to 13% occurring once; the ten biggest clones make up about 20%. Remarks on this clonotype: Antigen unknown.

This receptor was taken from a male donor with ankylosing spondylitis or in good health (not recorded which). The sample was blood, either unsorted or a sorted T cell fraction (not recorded which). The rearrangement joins TRBV5-1 to TRBJ2-7; 12 nucleotides match TRBD2. CDR3 in DNA: TGCGCCAGCAGCGCTTCTAGCGGGGGGGGTAACTCTACGAAGCAGTACTTC. Amino acid sequence: CASSASSGGGNSTKQYF.